Below are 15 T cell receptor beta chains sequenced from a single sample in a study of T cell changes during pregnancy in multiple sclerosis. Here immunoSEQ multiplex PCR was the method, and the copy in TCRdb shows in-frame clones only, minus some. This repertoire shows about 71,000 clones, around 90% found once; its top ten account for approximately 1.1%. The sequences come from peripheral blood, collected in the third trimester of pregnancy. These receptors were collected from a female donor with multiple sclerosis, enrolled in a pregnancy study.

The chain links TRBV6-4 to TRBJ2-2; 7 nucleotides match TRBD2. V was clipped by 3 bases and J by 6 bases; unmatched bases: 4. In germline, CDR1 is MRHNA, CDR2 SNTAGT. This CDR3 has 14 residues. This chain's CDR3 is CASSEAGEAGELFF. CDR3 DNA: TGTGCCAGCAGTGAGGCGGGAGAGGCCGGGGAGCTGTTTTTT.

The V call is TRBV28, the J call TRBJ1-1, with TRBD1 matching over 7 bases. The junction had 5 bases not matched to a gene; V was cut back by 6 bases and J by 7 bases. The germline V gene has CDR1 MDHEN and CDR2 SYDVKM. This CDR3 contains 12 residues. The CDR3 bases are TGTGCCAGCAGCCCCCGACAGGGTGAAGCTTTCTTT. This translates into CASSPRQGEAFF.

The CDR3 loop reads CASSLVAGDQEQYF. The DNA for the CDR3 is TGTGCCAGCAGCTTAGTTGCGGGAGATCAAGAGCAGTACTTC. The chain recombines TRBV7-9 with TRBJ2-7; the match to TRBD2 covers 7 bases. V was pared by 1 base and J by 7 bases, with 7 bases of the junction left unmatched. The germline V gene encodes CDR1 SEHNR and CDR2 FQNEAQ (reference sequence). This CDR3 contains 14 residues.

This chain uses TRBV7-8 with TRBJ2-7; D ambiguous. CDR3 size: 13 residues. Trimming stripped 3 bases from V and 4 bases from J, with 10 bases between. Germline V lookup: CDR1 SGHVS, CDR2 FQNEAQ. The CDR3 loop reads CASSFALGYEQYF. The CDR3 DNA follows: TGTGCCAGCAGCTTCGCCCTCGGGTACGAGCAGTACTTC.

The chain has TRBV2 and TRBJ2-1; 12 nucleotides agree with TRBD2. Trimming removed 3 bases from V and 4 bases from J; junction bases left unmatched: 4. Germline assignment: CDR1 SNHLY and CDR2 FYNNEI. The CDR3 extends over 16 amino acids. DNA for the CDR3: TGTGCCAGCAGTGAGTGGCTAGCGGGAGGGTACAATGAGCAGTTCTTC. The encoded protein is CASSEWLAGGYNEQFF.

The CDR3 is CASSVVRGGYTF. CDR3 DNA sequence: TGTGCCAGCAGCGTAGTCAGGGGCGGCTACACCTTC. The chain joins TRBV9 to TRBJ1-2, with D maybe TRBD1 (6 bases). The V end was cut by 0 bases, the J end by 8 bases, with 8 bases between. The CDR3 extends over 12 amino acids. Germline V gene data show CDR1 as SGDLS and CDR2 as YYNGEE.

V usage is TRBV6-5 and J usage is TRBJ1-3; D is possibly TRBD1 (5 bases). Germline loops: CDR1 MNHEY, CDR2 SVGAGI. V was pared by 10 bases and J by 0 bases, with 10 bases between. This CDR3 comprises 13 residues. DNA of the CDR3: TGTGCCACCTCTAGGGGCTCTGGAAACACCATATATTTT. It translates to CATSRGSGNTIYF.

This chain connects TRBV5-4 to TRBJ1-2; weak D call: TRBD1 (6 bases). Trimming cost V 0 bases and J 1 base, with 10 bases left between them. Germline CDR1 and CDR2: SGHNT and YYREEE (reference sequence). This CDR3 region has 15 residues. Here the CDR3 reads CASSLGADSNYGYTF. DNA of the CDR3: TGTGCCAGCAGCTTGGGAGCGGACAGTAACTATGGCTACACCTTC.

The chain carries TRBV27 and TRBJ2-3; D perhaps matches TRBD1 (5 bases). Trimming cost V 4 bases and J 2 bases, with 10 bases left between them. The CDR3 is made up of 14 amino acids. Germline V gene data show CDR1 as MNHEY and CDR2 as SMNVEV (reference sequence). The CDR3 region is CASSSGLSTDTQYF. For the CDR3, the DNA is TGTGCCAGCAGTTCAGGGCTCTCCACAGATACGCAGTATTTT.

The chain carries TRBV5-1 and TRBJ2-1, with 11 bases aligning to TRBD2. After removal of 4 bases from V and 5 bases from J, the junction contained 5 bases not matched to a gene. This CDR3 region has 15 residues. The germline V gene encodes CDR1 SGHRS and CDR2 YFSETQ. CDR3 in amino acids: CASSLLAGVHNEQFF. DNA of the CDR3: TGCGCCAGCAGCCTACTAGCGGGAGTCCACAATGAGCAGTTCTTC.

The V and J genes are TRBV6-5 and TRBJ1-4; weak D call: TRBD1 (5 bases). The germline V gene has CDR1 MNHEY and CDR2 SVGAGI. V was shortened by 1 base and J by 7 bases, with 10 bases between the two germline ends. This CDR3 region has 14 residues. In nucleotides, the CDR3 is TGTGCCAGCAGTTACTTGAGGGACTCTGAAAAACTGTTTTTT. It yields the protein CASSYLRDSEKLFF.

This chain connects TRBV4-1 to TRBJ1-5; 8 positions match TRBD1. The germline CDR1 and CDR2 sequences are MGHRA and YSYEKL. V shed 3 bases, J shed 0 bases, and the junction held 1 base outside the gene matches. The CDR3 loop spans 15 amino acids. This chain's CDR3 is CASSQGTGSNQPQHF. The CDR3, as DNA: TGCGCCAGCAGCCAGGGGACAGGTAGCAATCAGCCCCAGCATTTT.

The chain uses TRBV5-4 and TRBJ2-3, with 14 bases lining up with TRBD2. CDR1 and CDR2 (germline): SGHNT, YYREEE (reference sequence). With 1 base clipped from V and 6 bases from J, the junction kept 7 bases outside the gene matches. This CDR3 is built from 17 residues. In DNA, the CDR3 is TGTGCCAGCAGCTTGAGACTAGCGGGAGGGGGCCACGATACGCAGTATTTT. As protein: CASSLRLAGGGHDTQYF.

The chain combines TRBV6-5 with TRBJ1-1; D is possibly TRBD1 (5 bases). Per the germline V gene, CDR1 is MNHEY and CDR2 is SVGAGI. V was clipped by 6 bases and J by 1 base, with 9 bases between them. This CDR3 region has 13 residues. This chain's CDR3 is CASRGTGNTEAFF. The CDR3 nucleotides read TGTGCCAGCAGGGGAACAGGGAACACTGAAGCTTTCTTT.

This sequence joins TRBV6-5 and TRBJ2-3; a possible D gene is TRBD2 (6 bases). The CDR3 extends over 16 amino acids. Trimming stripped 3 bases from V and 1 base from J, with 14 bases between. Germline values: CDR1 MNHEY, CDR2 SVGAGI. Here the CDR3 DNA reads TGTGCCAGCAGTTATGGAGCGTGGGAGGGCACAGATACGCAGTATTTT. As protein: CASSYGAWEGTDTQYF.